These 13 T cell receptor beta chains came from one sample sequenced in a study of T-cell reconstitution after alpha-beta-depleted transplantation in children. Preparation of the TCRbeta library involved a method that used unique molecular identifiers. MiXCR, run by TCRdb on the PCR reads, gives a single entry per CDR3 protein. Of 350,000 to 450,000 distinct CDR3 sequences detected, around 21% appear once; the ten largest clones hold approximately 3.8%. The specimen was PBMCs from the stem cell graft donor, collected from the stem cell graft. Receptor source: a human donor who donated a stem cell graft to a child with acute myeloid leukemia.

A remark on this clonotype: A much more abundant neighbour one base away suggests this may be a read error. Lacking the conserved final phenylalanine or tryptophan, this CDR3 likely reflects a read error. This sequence joins TRBV20-1 and TRBJ2-3; no clear D. V was trimmed by 2 bases and J by 5 bases, leaving 8 bases between them. CDR1 and CDR2 from the germline V gene are DFQATT and SNEGSKA (reference sequence). The CDR3 length is 12 residues. CDR3 nucleotide sequence: TGCAGTGCTAGAAAGTCCGGAGATACGCAGTATTGT. Protein product: CSARKSGDTQYC.

J is TRBJ2-1 and V is TRBV12-3 or TRBV12-4, with D possibly being TRBD1 (6 bases). V was trimmed by 3 bases and J by 7 bases, leaving 13 bases between them. This CDR3 region has 14 residues. The CDR3 DNA reads TGTGCCAGCAGTTTCCCGTTAACAGGGAATGAGCAGTTCTTC. Residues: CASSFPLTGNEQFF.

This clonotype was picked up one time. The gene calls are TRBV28 and TRBJ1-3; D is unresolved. The V end was cut by 8 bases, the J end by 0 bases, with 11 bases between. CDR3 length equals 14 residues. Germline V CDR1 and CDR2: MDHEN, SYDVKM. CDR3 amino acids: CASRRRRSGNTIYF. Written as DNA, the CDR3 is TGTGCCAGCCGGCGACGGCGCTCTGGAAACACCATATATTTT.

V is TRBV20-1 and J is TRBJ2-1, with D possibly being TRBD2 (6 bases). Trimming left V 6 bases short and J 3 bases short, with 9 bases between. Germline lookup yields CDR1 DFQATT and CDR2 SNEGSKA (reference sequence). This CDR3 region has 12 residues. CDR3 loop: CSARDFYNEQFF. The DNA of the CDR3 is TGCAGTGCCCGGGACTTCTACAATGAGCAGTTCTTC.

This clonotype occurred a few times. V usage is TRBV6-5 and J usage is TRBJ2-7, with 10 bases aligning to TRBD1. The CDR3 is 15 amino acids. Germline V gives CDR1 MNHEY, CDR2 SVGAGI. V lost 0 bases to trimming and J lost 6 bases; unmatched junction nucleotides: 5. CDR3 region: CASSYSGQGRGEQYF. DNA for the CDR3: TGTGCCAGCAGTTACTCGGGACAGGGGAGAGGCGAGCAGTACTTC.

This clonotype was seen ten or more times. The chain links TRBV29-1 to TRBJ1-5; 9 nucleotides align to TRBD1. The CDR3 loop spans 13 amino acids. Trimming at V came to 4 bases and at J to 6 bases, leaving 4 bases not matched to a gene. Per germline, CDR1 SQVTM and CDR2 ANQGSEA. The CDR3 reads CSVATGGGQPQHF. CDR3 nucleotides: TGCAGCGTTGCGACAGGGGGAGGTCAGCCCCAGCATTTT.

This chain uses TRBV5-1 with TRBJ1-1; D unclear. The CDR3 is 14 residues long. Trimming removed 4 bases at V and 0 bases at J, with 10 bases between. Germline lookup yields CDR1 SGHRS and CDR2 YFSETQ. CDR3 loop: CASSKDSVNTEAFF. The CDR3 DNA is TGCGCCAGCAGCAAGGACTCCGTGAACACTGAAGCTTTCTTT.

This chain links TRBV29-1 with TRBJ2-1; 7 bases agree with TRBD2. The length of the CDR3 is 15 residues. The V gene's germline CDR1 is SQVTM and CDR2 ANQGSEA. Losses at the gene ends were 4 bases for V and 8 bases for J; bases not matched to a gene: 14. The CDR3 bases are TGCAGCGTTGTATCCTACGGCGGGAGAAGGGATGAGCAGTTCTTC. Its protein is CSVVSYGGRRDEQFF.

The V and J genes are TRBV12-3 or TRBV12-4 and TRBJ1-1; 7 bases line up with TRBD1. The CDR3 has 16 residues. Trimming removed 6 bases from V and 0 bases from J; junction bases left unmatched: 10. CDR3 amino acids: CASSPDRNYLNTEAFF. Here the CDR3 DNA reads TGTGCCAGCAGCCCGGACAGGAACTACCTGAACACTGAAGCTTTCTTT.

The chain has TRBV29-1 and TRBJ2-1; tentatively, D is TRBD2 (6 bases). The CDR3 has 14 amino acids. V dropped 6 bases and J dropped 2 bases, with 14 bases sitting between them. The germline V gene encodes CDR1 SQVTM and CDR2 ANQGSEA. The CDR3 reads CSVASGDPYNEQFF. In DNA form, the CDR3 reads TGCAGCGTAGCCTCGGGGGATCCCTACAATGAGCAGTTCTTC.

This clonotype was detected ten times or more. The J gene is TRBJ2-7, the V gene TRBV29-1; D not certain. Between the trimmed V and J ends, which lost 1 base and 5 bases, there was a span of 6 bases. The CDR3 covers 11 residues. Germline CDR1 is SQVTM and CDR2 is ANQGSEA. This chain's CDR3 is CSVEGPNEQYF. DNA for the CDR3: TGCAGCGTTGAAGGGCCCAACGAGCAGTACTTC.

This clonotype was seen more than once but under ten times. The chain has TRBV28 and TRBJ2-7, with D possibly matching TRBD1 (5 bases). Germline CDR1 MDHEN, CDR2 SYDVKM. V lost 2 bases and J 4 bases, leaving 15 bases between the germline ends. The CDR3 has 15 amino acids. CDR3 region: CASSLVSQGIYEQYF. As DNA, the CDR3 is TGTGCCAGCAGTTTAGTCAGCCAGGGCATATACGAGCAGTACTTC.

The J gene is TRBJ2-1, the V gene TRBV28; 10 bases map to TRBD2. CDR3 size: 14 residues. Losses at the gene ends were 5 bases for V and 4 bases for J; bases not matched to a gene: 2. The germline V gene has CDR1 MDHEN and CDR2 SYDVKM. The CDR3: CASSKRGGYNEQFF. The CDR3 DNA sequence: TGTGCCAGCAGTAAGCGGGGGGGATACAATGAGCAGTTCTTC. Filled out from reference TRBV28 and TRBJ2-1, the complete variable domain reads DVKVTQSSRYLVKRTGEKVFLECVQDMDHENMFWYRQDPGLGLRLIYFSYDVKMKEKGDIPEGYSVSREKKERFSLILESASTNQTSMYLCASSKRGGYNEQFFGPGTRLTVL.